The 18 T cell receptor beta chains presented below share a single source sample, sequenced in a study of shared clonotypes between healthy human individuals. CD45RO-negative cells were positively selected for CCR7, leaving out terminally differentiated effector memory CD45RA+ cells. The method was immunoSEQ multiplex PCR; TCRdb's version includes in-frame clones alone and lacks a portion of them. In the table there are under 850,000 clones, 80% to 95% of which are singletons. The specimen was naive CD8+ T cells sorted from blood. These receptors originate from a man aged 25 to 45 in good health.

This sequence joins TRBV4-1 and TRBJ2-7; D is possibly TRBD1 (5 bases). V lost 1 base, J lost 3 bases, and 13 bases lay in between. CDR3 length: 15 residues. From germline, CDR1 is MGHRA and CDR2 YSYEKL. CDR3 region: CASSQVQGDRYEQYF. The DNA for the CDR3 is TGCGCCAGCAGCCAAGTTCAGGGCGACCGCTACGAGCAGTACTTC.

The chain couples TRBV30 to TRBJ2-2, with D perhaps matching TRBD2 (5 bases). Trimming left V 6 bases short and J 4 bases short, with 18 bases between. The CDR3 consists of 15 residues. CDR1 and CDR2 from the germline V gene are GTSNPN and SVGIG (reference sequence). The CDR3 here is CACSTGGESTGELFF. The CDR3 region has the DNA TGTGCCTGTTCCACCGGAGGTGAATCCACCGGGGAGCTGTTTTTT.

The V and J genes are TRBV19 and TRBJ2-7; 8 positions match TRBD2. V lost 5 bases to trimming and J lost 5 bases; unmatched junction nucleotides: 8. The CDR3 covers 14 residues. CDR1 and CDR2 from the germline V gene are LNHDA and SQIVND (reference sequence). CDR3 sequence: CASSQSGGPHEQYF. The CDR3 nucleotides read TGTGCCAGTAGTCAGTCGGGAGGGCCCCACGAGCAGTACTTC.

This rearrangement joins TRBV4-1 to TRBJ1-5, with a tentative D call TRBD1 (6 bases). Trimming took off 0 bases at V and 2 bases at J, with 14 bases between the two ends. The CDR3 has 17 residues. Germline V gives CDR1 MGHRA, CDR2 YSYEKL. The CDR3, as DNA: TGCGCCAGCAGCCAAGATCACAGGGCAAGGGGCAATCAGCCCCAGCATTTT. Protein sequence: CASSQDHRARGNQPQHF.

With respect to this clone: Other DNA sequences in the sample encode the same CDR3. V and J are TRBV27 and TRBJ2-7; unclear D gene. Trimming pared 0 bases from V and 4 bases from J, leaving 13 bases between. The CDR3 has 15 amino acids. The germline V gene has CDR1 MNHEY and CDR2 SMNVEV (reference sequence). CDR3 residues: CASSLSHRVSYEQYF. For the CDR3, the DNA is TGTGCCAGCAGTTTATCGCATCGTGTGTCGTACGAGCAGTACTTC.

V usage is TRBV4-2 and J usage is TRBJ2-7; 8 nucleotides match TRBD1. With 1 base clipped from V and 2 bases from J, the junction kept 19 bases outside the gene matches. This CDR3 contains 20 residues. Germline values: CDR1 LGHNA, CDR2 YNFKEQ. DNA for the CDR3: TGTGCCAGCAGCCAAGTTGGGGGCCTCACCGGGACAGGACTCGCCTACGAGCAGTACTTC. This codes for CASSQVGGLTGTGLAYEQYF.

This sequence joins TRBV6-5 and TRBJ1-1; D not resolved. V dropped 2 bases and J dropped 2 bases, with 12 bases sitting between them. Germline lookup yields CDR1 MNHEY and CDR2 SVGAGI. The CDR3 is made up of 15 amino acids. The DNA of the CDR3 is TGTGCCAGCAGTTACGTCGTGAGAGGAAACACTGAAGCTTTCTTT. Translation gives CASSYVVRGNTEAFF.

The chain uses TRBV29-1 and TRBJ2-1; 9 bases line up with TRBD1. This CDR3 region has 14 residues. After removal of 7 bases from V and 4 bases from J, the junction contained 8 bases not matched to a gene. Germline CDR1 reads SQVTM; CDR2 reads ANQGSEA. The CDR3, as DNA: TGCAGCGCCGAAGGGACAGGGTCTTACAATGAGCAGTTCTTC. It is translated as CSAEGTGSYNEQFF.

CDR3 in DNA: TGTGCCAGCAGTTCGAGGGAAACTAGCACAGATACGCAGTATTTT. Its protein is CASSSRETSTDTQYF. The rearrangement uses TRBV6-5 and TRBJ2-3, with D possibly TRBD2 on 5 matching bases. V lost 4 bases and J lost 0, with 11 bases in between. Germline V gene sequence: CDR1 MNHEY, CDR2 SVGAGI. The CDR3 spans 15 residues.

In its sample, this clone was seen a few times. V usage is TRBV6-5 and J usage is TRBJ2-3; TRBD2 is a possible D gene (5 bases). CDR1 MNHEY and CDR2 SVGAGI come from the germline V gene. Trimming shortened V by 7 bases and J by 1 base, and 12 bases separated the two germline ends. The CDR3 has 14 amino acids. CDR3 in DNA: TGTGCCAGCACCGATGACGGGGGCACAGATACGCAGTATTTT. Translation: CASTDDGGTDTQYF.

The V call is TRBV28, the J call TRBJ2-7; TRBD2 might be the D (5 bases). The CDR3 loop spans 14 amino acids. CDR1 is MDHEN, CDR2 SYDVKM, per germline. Trimming removed 5 bases from V and 2 bases from J, with 13 bases in between. The CDR3 DNA is TGTGCCAGCAGTCCAAGGACTGCCACCTACGAGCAGTACTTC. It codes for CASSPRTATYEQYF.

The chain couples TRBV9 to TRBJ2-3, with a possible D match to TRBD2 (6 bases). CDR1 is SGDLS, CDR2 YYNGEE, per germline. CDR3 size: 15 residues. Trimming took 0 bases from V and 4 from J, leaving 12 bases between them. CDR3 DNA: TGTGCCAGCAGCGTAGGTTGGGACTCGGCAGATACGCAGTATTTT. Protein product: CASSVGWDSADTQYF.

The rearrangement uses TRBV28 and TRBJ2-1; possible D gene TRBD1, 5 bases. This CDR3 region has 14 residues. Germline V CDR1 and CDR2: MDHEN, SYDVKM. Deletions cut 6 bases from V and 2 bases from J, with 11 bases between. This CDR3 is CASREIRAYNEQFF. In DNA form, the CDR3 reads TGTGCCAGCAGGGAGATCAGGGCCTACAATGAGCAGTTCTTC.

The rearrangement uses TRBV2 and TRBJ2-2; the D gene is possibly TRBD1 (6 bases). This CDR3 comprises 15 residues. With 4 bases removed from V and 4 bases from J, the gap between germline ends came to 13 bases. Germline values: CDR1 SNHLY, CDR2 FYNNEI. CDR3 in DNA: TGTGCCAGCAGTGGCGGGCAGGGGTTCACCGGGGAGCTGTTTTTT. This sequence encodes CASSGGQGFTGELFF.

This chain joins TRBV11-2 and TRBJ2-1, with a weak D call TRBD2 (6 bases). Trimming took 7 bases from V and 7 from J, leaving 11 bases between them. Germline CDR1 and CDR2: SGHAT and FQNNGV. This CDR3 contains 12 residues. CDR3: CASTSGVNEQFF. CDR3 DNA sequence: TGTGCCAGCACCTCGGGGGTTAATGAGCAGTTCTTC.

V gene TRBV13 combines with J gene TRBJ2-3; no clear D. Trimming removed 1 base from V and 1 base from J, with 6 bases in between. In germline, CDR1 is PRHDT, CDR2 FYEKMQ (reference sequence). The CDR3 contains 14 residues. The CDR3 reads CASSLETRTDTQYF. CDR3 bases: TGTGCCAGCAGCTTAGAAACTCGCACAGATACGCAGTATTTT.

V usage is TRBV27 and J usage is TRBJ1-1; D call uncertain. Germline assignment: CDR1 MNHEY and CDR2 SMNVEV (reference sequence). Trimming stripped 5 bases from V and 0 bases from J, with 13 bases between. CDR3 size: 15 residues. DNA for the CDR3: TGTGCCAGCAGTCCTCACAGAGACATGAACACTGAAGCTTTCTTT. Protein: CASSPHRDMNTEAFF.

This chain uses TRBV7-3 with TRBJ2-2; no clear D. Germline CDR1 is SGHTA and CDR2 is FQGTGA. The CDR3 is made up of 16 amino acids. With 5 bases removed from V and 4 bases from J, the gap between germline ends came to 17 bases. CDR3 in DNA: TGTGCCAGCAGCCCTATGTTGGCAGCTTCCACCGGGGAGCTGTTTTTT. This gives the protein CASSPMLAASTGELFF.